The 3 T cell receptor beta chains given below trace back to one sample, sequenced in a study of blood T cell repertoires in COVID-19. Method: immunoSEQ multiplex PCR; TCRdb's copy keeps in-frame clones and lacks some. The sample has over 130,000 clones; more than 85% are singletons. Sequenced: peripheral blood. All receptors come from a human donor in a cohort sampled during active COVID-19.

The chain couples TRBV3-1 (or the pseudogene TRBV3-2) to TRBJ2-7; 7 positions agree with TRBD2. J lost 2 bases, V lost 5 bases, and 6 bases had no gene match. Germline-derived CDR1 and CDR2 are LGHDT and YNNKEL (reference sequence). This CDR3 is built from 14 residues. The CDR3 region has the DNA TGTGCCAGCAGCGTGGGAGGGCCTCCCTACGAGCAGTACTTC. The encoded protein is CASSVGGPPYEQYF.

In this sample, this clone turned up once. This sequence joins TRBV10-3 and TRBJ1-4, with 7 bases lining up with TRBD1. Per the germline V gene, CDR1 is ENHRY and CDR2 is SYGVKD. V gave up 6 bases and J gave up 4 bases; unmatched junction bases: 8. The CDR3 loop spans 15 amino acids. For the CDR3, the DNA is TGTGCCATCAGGTACTTGACAGGGCTTAATGAAAAACTGTTTTTT. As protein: CAIRYLTGLNEKLFF.

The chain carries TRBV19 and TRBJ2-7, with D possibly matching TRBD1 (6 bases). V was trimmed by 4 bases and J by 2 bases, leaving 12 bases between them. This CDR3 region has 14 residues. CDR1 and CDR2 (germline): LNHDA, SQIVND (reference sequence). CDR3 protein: CASSTDRSPYEQYF. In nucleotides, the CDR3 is TGTGCCAGTAGTACCGACAGGTCCCCCTACGAGCAGTACTTC. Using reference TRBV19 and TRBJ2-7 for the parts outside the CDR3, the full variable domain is DGGITQSPKYLFRKEGQNVTLSCEQNLNHDAMYWYRQDPGQGLRLIYYSQIVNDFQKGDIAEGYSVSREKKESFPLTVTSAQKNPTAFYLCASSTDRSPYEQYFGPGTRLTVT.